The next 14 T cell receptor beta chains were all read from a single sample in a study of Ad26.COV2.S vaccination and SARS-CoV-2 variants. The repertoire was sequenced with immunoSEQ multiplex PCR; TCRdb's copy has only in-frame clones and lacks some. This table has around 310,000 clones, about 90% appearing once. Treatment in this sample: some 20 received Ad26.COV2.S at low or high dose, single or two shots; about 5 received placebo; per-sample allocation not given. It was on day 63 after the first vaccine or placebo injection that samples were taken. The specimen comprised peripheral blood, sampled in a trial of Ad26.COV2.S vaccine versus placebo. The receptors were sampled from a person between 18 and 60 years old who received the Ad26.COV2.S COVID-19 vaccine or a placebo.

V is TRBV14 and J is TRBJ1-2, with D unresolved. Trimming removed 2 bases from V and 3 bases from J, with 16 bases in between. In germline, CDR1 is SGHDN, CDR2 FVKESK. There are 16 residues in the CDR3. The CDR3 region has the DNA TGTGCCAGCAGCCAAAAACGATCGCCCTTGGACTATGGCTACACCTTC. It encodes CASSQKRSPLDYGYTF.

J is TRBJ1-2 and V is TRBV7-6; D remains ambiguous. Germline CDR1 is SGHVS and CDR2 is FNYEAQ. V dropped 5 bases and J dropped 5 bases, with 15 bases sitting between them. The CDR3 runs to 14 residues. CDR3 nucleotide sequence: TGTGCCAGCAGCCCGGAATATTCGGGGTATGGCTACACCTTC. Amino acids: CASSPEYSGYGYTF.

The count of this clone is one. This rearrangement joins TRBV4-1 to TRBJ2-5; 7 nucleotides line up with TRBD2. Germline CDR1 reads MGHRA; CDR2 reads YSYEKL. J lost 3 bases, V lost 6 bases, and 4 bases had no gene match. This CDR3 region has 13 residues. CDR3 in amino acids: CASRGGSKETQYF. As DNA, the CDR3 is TGCGCCAGCAGGGGGGGGTCCAAAGAGACCCAGTACTTC.

This CDR3 reads CSARWGSSPKNTIYF. DNA of the CDR3: TGCAGCGCTCGGTGGGGGTCTTCCCCAAAAAACACCATATATTTT. The chain uses TRBV29-1 and TRBJ1-3; D may be TRBD1 (5 bases). The ends were cut back, 7 bases at V and 6 bases at J, with 22 bases in the middle. From germline, CDR1 is SQVTM and CDR2 ANQGSEA. The CDR3 runs 15 residues.

This clone was seen a single time. This chain connects TRBV25-1 to TRBJ2-7; D may be TRBD1 (5 bases). CDR1 is MGHDK, CDR2 SYGVNS, per germline. The CDR3 has 14 amino acids. V dropped 3 bases and J dropped 3 bases, with 12 bases sitting between them. Here the CDR3 reads CASSDGHRFYEQYF. CDR3 nucleotides: TGTGCCAGCAGTGATGGCCACAGGTTCTACGAGCAGTACTTC.

This sequence joins TRBV6-2 or TRBV6-3 and TRBJ1-6, with 7 bases lining up with TRBD1. Germline V gene data show CDR1 as MNHEY and CDR2 as SVGEGT. CDR3 length: 15 amino acids. The V gene end was trimmed by 5 bases and the J gene end by 0 bases; junction bases not matched to a gene: 1. CDR3 sequence: CASSRDSSYNSPLHF. The DNA of the CDR3 is TGTGCCAGCAGTCGGGACAGCTCCTATAATTCACCCCTCCACTTT.

The chain recombines TRBV19 with TRBJ1-4; 9 bases fit TRBD1. Germline V gene sequence: CDR1 LNHDA, CDR2 SQIVND (reference sequence). The CDR3 is made up of 15 amino acids. J was trimmed by 8 bases and V by 2 bases; bases with no gene match: 6. The CDR3 DNA is TGTGCCAGTAGTATATGGGGACAGGGAGGAGAAAAACTGTTTTTT. It translates to CASSIWGQGGEKLFF.

The chain has TRBV27 and TRBJ1-1; TRBD1 might be the D (6 bases). Trimming left V 3 bases short and J 5 bases short, with 13 bases between. This CDR3 has 14 residues. Per germline, CDR1 MNHEY and CDR2 SMNVEV (reference sequence). The CDR3 DNA reads as TGTGCCAGCAGTTTTGTGAGGGGGGGGACTGAAGCTTTCTTT. It codes for CASSFVRGGTEAFF.

This clone has only a few counts. The chain links TRBV9 to TRBJ2-1; D may match TRBD1 or TRBD2 (5 bases each). V was pared by 4 bases and J by 4 bases, with 21 bases between. The CDR3 spans 17 residues. In germline, CDR1 is SGDLS, CDR2 YYNGEE. CDR3 nucleotide sequence: TGTGCCAGCAGCCCCCATAGAGGGGACCCATCTTACAATGAGCAGTTCTTC. It encodes CASSPHRGDPSYNEQFF.

V is TRBV4-1 and J is TRBJ2-7; 9 bases fit TRBD2. The CDR3 consists of 16 residues. Trimming took 0 bases from V and 3 from J; bases not matched to a gene: 6. The germline CDR1 and CDR2 sequences are MGHRA and YSYEKL. The CDR3 loop is CASSQERRGGFYEQYF. The CDR3 DNA sequence: TGCGCCAGCAGCCAAGAGAGGCGGGGGGGATTCTACGAGCAGTACTTC.

This chain uses TRBV5-4 with TRBJ2-4; 9 positions match TRBD1. The CDR3 totals 15 residues. Looked up from germline, CDR1 is SGHNT and CDR2 is YYREEE (reference sequence). Trimming took 3 bases from V and 8 from J; bases not matched to a gene: 9. In DNA form, the CDR3 reads TGTGCCAGCAGCTCCGCCGGGACAGGGATATACATTCAGTACTTC. It specifies CASSSAGTGIYIQYF.

The genes are TRBV15 and TRBJ1-5, with D uncertain. Per the germline V gene, CDR1 is LNHNV and CDR2 is YYDKDF (reference sequence). Deletions cut 0 bases from V and 2 bases from J, with 2 bases between. There are 13 residues in the CDR3. CDR3 bases: TGTGCCACCAGCAGAGAGCGCAATCAGCCCCAGCATTTT. Its protein is CATSRERNQPQHF.

The rearrangement links TRBV19 to TRBJ1-6; no definite D call. The V gene lost 3 bases and the J gene lost 7 bases, with 7 bases spanning the gap. Germline V CDR1 and CDR2: LNHDA, SQIVND (reference sequence). This CDR3 is built from 13 residues. This chain's CDR3 is CASSILANSPLHF. The CDR3 nucleotides read TGTGCCAGTAGTATTCTTGCGAATTCACCCCTCCACTTT.

V and J are TRBV5-1 and TRBJ2-3, with unresolved D. Germline CDR1 SGHRS, CDR2 YFSETQ. V was cut by 0 bases and J by 0 bases, with 8 bases left in between. CDR3 length: 15 residues. The CDR3 nucleotides are TGCGCCAGCAGCTTGGAAGGCGGTAGCACAGATACGCAGTATTTT. Protein sequence: CASSLEGGSTDTQYF.